The rows below give T cell receptor beta chains drawn from one sample of a study of blood T cells in healthy people across ages. MiXCR, applied by TCRdb to the 5' RACE reads, yields one record per CDR3 protein. The data show around 870,000 distinct CDR3 sequences, 25% to 30% seen once. Input material: blood. These receptors were taken from a woman aged 80 or over in good health. Both conserved end residues are part of each CDR3. D genes are given only for firm matches. Where a row states a size, it is once, few, many or the class of an expanded clone; other rows omit it.

abundance,j_gene,d_gene,v_gene,CDR3nt,CDR3aa
.,TRBJ2-7,TRBD1,TRBV4-3,TGCGCCAGCAGTCCTCGCACCGGGACAGCGACCTACGAGCAGTACTTC,CASSPRTGTATYEQYF
many,TRBJ2-1,.,TRBV25-1,TGTGCCAGCGGCGGGGCAGGGCCCTACAATGAGCAGTTCTTC,CASGGAGPYNEQFF
many,TRBJ2-6,.,TRBV2,TGTGCCTACAGGGCTCAGGCCAACGTCCTGACTTTC,CAYRAQANVLTF
few,TRBJ1-4,TRBD1,TRBV4-1,TGCGCCAGCACCCAAGTTTACCGGACAGGGAGGGAAAAACTGTTTTTT,CASTQVYRTGREKLFF
many,TRBJ2-3,.,TRBV29-1,TGCAGCGTTGAGAGGGGCACAGATACGCAGTATTTT,CSVERGTDTQYF
.,TRBJ1-1,TRBD1,TRBV20-1,TGCAGTGCGCCTCACAGGGGAGTAGGCACTGAAGCTTTCTTT,CSAPHRGVGTEAFF
few,TRBJ1-2,.,TRBV4-2,TGTGCCAGCAGCCAAGTTTCAGGTCTAAAGAATGGCTACACCTTC,CASSQVSGLKNGYTF
once,TRBJ1-1,.,TRBV19,TGTGCCAGTAGTATTAAGGGCAAGAACACTGAAGCTTTCTTT,CASSIKGKNTEAFF
many,TRBJ2-1,.,TRBV12-3/TRBV12-4,TGTGCCAGCAGTTTAAGGGGGACGGCGAACAATGAGCAGTTCTTC,CASSLRGTANNEQFF
.,TRBJ2-7,TRBD1,TRBV27,TGTGCCAGCAGTAACCCTCACAGGGGATCCTACGAGCAGTACTTC,CASSNPHRGSYEQYF
.,TRBJ1-4,TRBD1,TRBV7-2,TGTGCCAGCAGCTTAGGGTGGGACAGGGACGTGATAGATGAAAAACTGTTTTTT,CASSLGWDRDVIDEKLFF
.,TRBJ2-7,.,TRBV24-1,TGTGCCACCAGTGGGGAGAGCAGGGGGGTGTCCGAGCAGTACTTC,CATSGESRGVSEQYF
many,TRBJ2-7,TRBD1,TRBV7-2,TGTGCCAGCAGTTACGACAGGGGAATTTCCTACGAGCAGTACTTC,CASSYDRGISYEQYF
many,TRBJ2-3,.,TRBV6-2/TRBV6-3,TGTGCCAGCAGAGACGCCACAGATACGCAGTATTTT,CASRDATDTQYF
few,TRBJ2-7,TRBD2,TRBV20-1,TGCAGTACTTCGAACCGAGCGGGGGGGAAGTACTTC,CSTSNRAGGKYF
many,TRBJ1-2,TRBD1,TRBV7-2,TGTGCCAGCAGCTTAGCGCTCGGGACAGGGTCCTATGGCTACACCTTC,CASSLALGTGSYGYTF
few,TRBJ2-2,.,TRBV7-9,TGTGCCAGCAGCCCCCGTCGCTGGCAGTTCGCGAACACCGGGGAGCTGTTTTTT,CASSPRRWQFANTGELFF
many,TRBJ2-5,TRBD2,TRBV29-1,TGCAGCGAGAAAGGACTAGCGGGGGGGCCTGGGGAGACCCAGTACTTC,CSEKGLAGGPGETQYF
many,TRBJ1-4,.,TRBV7-8,TGTGCCAGCAGCTCCTACAGATTTCCAACTAATGAAAAACTGTTTTTT,CASSSYRFPTNEKLFF
many,TRBJ1-2,.,TRBV24-1,TGTGCCACCAGTGATGACAGTAACTATGGCTACACCTTC,CATSDDSNYGYTF
many,TRBJ2-6,.,TRBV7-2,TGTGCCAGCAGGAAGTCTCGGGGGGCCAACGTCCTGACTTTC,CASRKSRGANVLTF
few,TRBJ1-1,.,TRBV12-3/TRBV12-4,TGTGCCAGCCAGGGGTGGACTGAAGCTTTCTTT,CASQGWTEAFF
few,TRBJ2-1,.,TRBV28,TGTGCCAGCAGTAACCCGGGGGCCTCCAATGAGCAGTTCTTC,CASSNPGASNEQFF
once,TRBJ2-5,.,TRBV19,TGTGCCAGTAGACCGGGGACATTTGAGGAGACCCAGTACTTC,CASRPGTFEETQYF
many,TRBJ2-1,TRBD2,TRBV20-1,TGCAGTGCTCTACTAGCGGGGGGGCCTAGCGAGCAGTTCTTC,CSALLAGGPSEQFF
many,TRBJ1-2,.,TRBV11-2,TGTGCCAGCAGCCTTAATACGGGAGAGAATGGCTACACCTTC,CASSLNTGENGYTF
many,TRBJ1-1,.,TRBV5-1,TGCGCCAGCAGCTTGAAGTTACAGAAGAACACTGAAGCTTTCTTT,CASSLKLQKNTEAFF
many,TRBJ2-7,.,TRBV7-2,TGTGCCAGCAGCTCCCAAAGTCTGCGGGAGCAGTACTTC,CASSSQSLREQYF
many,TRBJ1-2,.,TRBV6-5,TGTGCCAGCAGAACCGGGACAAGGAACTATGGCTACACCTTC,CASRTGTRNYGYTF
many,TRBJ2-5,TRBD2,TRBV7-2,TGTGCCAGCAGCTTTGGTCTAGCGGGGGCGAGCCAAGAGACCCAGTACTTC,CASSFGLAGASQETQYF
many,TRBJ2-1,.,TRBV14,TGTGCCAGCAGCCGCCAGACGGGCTTAGATGAGCAGTTCTTC,CASSRQTGLDEQFF
many,TRBJ1-6,.,TRBV7-2,TGTGCCAGCAGCCCAGTGTTGGGCTCACCCCTCCACTTT,CASSPVLGSPLHF
many,TRBJ2-3,.,TRBV4-3,TGCGCCAGCAGCCAATCCTCCAACCCAGATACGCAGTATTTT,CASSQSSNPDTQYF
few,TRBJ1-2,.,TRBV6-1,TGTGCCAGCTTCCGCCTCGGGGGCAACTATGGCTACATCTTC,CASFRLGGNYGYIF
many,TRBJ2-1,.,TRBV6-2/TRBV6-3,TGTGCCAGCAAAACCGCAAGGACCTACAATGAGCAGTTCTTC,CASKTARTYNEQFF
few,TRBJ2-1,.,TRBV7-2,TGTGCCAGCAGCCCTAAACAGGGAGTAGACAATGAGCAGTTCTTC,CASSPKQGVDNEQFF
many,TRBJ2-5,TRBD1,TRBV6-5,TGTGCCAGCAGTTACTCGACAGGGGTCCAAGAGACCCAGTACTTC,CASSYSTGVQETQYF
many,TRBJ2-1,.,TRBV21-1,TGTGCCAGCAGCAAGGGGGACACCGACAATGAGCAGTTCTTC,CASSKGDTDNEQFF
once,TRBJ2-7,.,TRBV6-5,TGTGCCAGCAGTTACTCGATCGGGGTAGCCTACGAGCAGTACTTC,CASSYSIGVAYEQYF
few,TRBJ2-7,.,TRBV6-2/TRBV6-3,TGTGCCAGCAGTTACTCGGGGCTCATAGAGGAGCAGTACTTC,CASSYSGLIEEQYF
few,TRBJ2-1,.,TRBV5-4,TGTGCCAGCAAAGCCATCTCCTACAATGAGCAGTTCTTC,CASKAISYNEQFF
few,TRBJ1-1,.,TRBV6-2/TRBV6-3,TGTGCCAGCCGATCCCTGGCAGGGGTAAACACTGAAGCTTTCTTT,CASRSLAGVNTEAFF
.,TRBJ1-4,.,TRBV27,TGTGCCAGCAGTCCCCGCGGAAGGGGAACAACTAATGAAAAACTGTTTTTT,CASSPRGRGTTNEKLFF
few,TRBJ2-7,.,TRBV29-1,TGCAGCGTTTGGGGAGGTGGAGGGAGCGATGAGCAGTACTTC,CSVWGGGGSDEQYF
.,TRBJ1-4,TRBD1,TRBV5-5,TGTGCCAGCCGCCCCACCACCGGGACAGGGGAGGGCGAAAAACTGTTTTTT,CASRPTTGTGEGEKLFF
.,TRBJ1-2,.,TRBV24-1,TGTGCCACCAGTGATTTTCAGGGGCAGGGTGGCTACACCTTC,CATSDFQGQGGYTF
many,TRBJ1-1,.,TRBV6-5,TGTGCCAGCAGTTACTCATGGGGGAACCCTGAAGCTTTCTTT,CASSYSWGNPEAFF
many,TRBJ1-2,.,TRBV11-3,TGTGCCAGCAGCTTAGATAGCCATAACTATGGCTACACCTTC,CASSLDSHNYGYTF